This is a list of T cell receptor beta chains from one sample in a study of blood T cell repertoires in COVID-19. TCRdb keeps only in-frame clones here, not all; method: immunoSEQ multiplex PCR. The sample contains under 95,000 clones, just over 90% of which appear only once. Sequenced input: peripheral blood. The source is a man between 50 and 59 years old with COVID-19, enrolled during active disease. The CDR3 runs from the conserved cysteine through the conserved F or W. D genes are given only for firm matches. A clone size is listed for some rows: how often the clone was seen (once, few, many), or a class if it is expanded.

TRBV21-1	TRBJ2-1	.	.	CASGERETYNEQFF	TGTGCCAGCGGCGAGCGGGAGACCTACAATGAGCAGTTCTTC
TRBV28	TRBJ2-7	.	.	CASSLEREQYF	TGTGCCAGCAGTTTAGAGCGCGAGCAGTACTTC
TRBV19	TRBJ1-3	.	few	CASSSQGLSGNTIYF	TGTGCCAGTAGTAGCCAGGGACTCTCTGGAAACACCATATATTTT
TRBV5-1	TRBJ1-3	.	.	CASSSDIGNTIYF	TGCGCCAGCAGCTCCGACATAGGAAACACCATATATTTT
TRBV5-6	TRBJ1-4	.	.	CASSFQGLREKLFF	TGTGCCAGCAGCTTCCAGGGGTTGCGGGAAAAACTGTTTTTT
TRBV11-3	TRBJ2-2	.	.	CASSPKRAGELFF	TGTGCCAGCAGCCCTAAGCGTGCCGGGGAGCTGTTTTTT
TRBV7-2	TRBJ2-5	.	.	CASSLWASAEETQYF	TGTGCCAGCAGCTTATGGGCTAGCGCGGAAGAGACCCAGTACTTC
TRBV7-2	TRBJ1-4	.	.	CASSLSPSEKLFF	TGTGCCAGCAGCTTATCGCCCAGTGAAAAACTGTTTTTT
TRBV18	TRBJ2-3	.	.	CASSPTGSADTQYF	TGTGCCAGCTCACCAACCGGGAGCGCAGATACGCAGTATTTT
TRBV28	TRBJ2-3	.	.	CASRVGGTQYF	TGTGCCAGCCGCGTCGGAGGGACGCAGTATTTT
TRBV6-6	TRBJ1-1	.	few	CASSYSGGNTEAFF	TGTGCCAGCAGTTACTCGGGAGGGAACACTGAAGCTTTCTTT
TRBV12-3/TRBV12-4	TRBJ1-5	TRBD1	.	CASRTGGNQPQHF	TGTGCCAGCCGGACAGGGGGTAATCAGCCCCAGCATTTT
TRBV11-3	TRBJ2-2	TRBD1	.	CASSEGQAYTGELFF	TGTGCCAGCAGCGAGGGACAGGCTTACACCGGGGAGCTGTTTTTT
TRBV11-2	TRBJ1-2	.	.	CASSPGGFNYGYTF	TGTGCCAGCAGCCCGGGAGGGTTTAACTATGGCTACACCTTC
TRBV12-5	TRBJ1-1	.	.	CASGPRPGAEAFF	TGTGCTAGTGGCCCTCGACCAGGTGCCGAAGCTTTCTTT
TRBV29-1	TRBJ1-1	TRBD1	few	CSVEGQGNTEAFF	TGCAGCGTTGAAGGACAGGGGAACACTGAAGCTTTCTTT
TRBV2	TRBJ1-4	.	.	CASSATATNEKLFF	TGTGCCAGCAGCGCCACTGCAACTAATGAAAAACTGTTTTTT
TRBV3-1/TRBV3-2	TRBJ2-7	.	once	CASSQPRENSYEQYF	TGTGCCAGCAGCCAACCCCGGGAGAACTCCTACGAGCAGTACTTC
TRBV9	TRBJ2-1	.	.	CASSPQQGNYERFF	TGTGCCAGCAGCCCCCAACAGGGTAATTATGAGCGGTTCTTC
TRBV3-1/TRBV3-2	TRBJ2-5	.	.	CASSQDNREPQETQYF	TGTGCCAGCAGCCAAGACAACAGGGAACCCCAAGAGACCCAGTACTTC
TRBV28	TRBJ2-1	TRBD2	.	CASSLSASGRNYNEQFF	TGTGCCAGCAGTTTATCGGCTAGCGGGAGGAACTACAATGAGCAGTTCTTC
TRBV18	TRBJ2-5	.	.	CASSPNSQETQYF	TGTGCCAGCTCACCAAACAGCCAAGAGACCCAGTACTTC
TRBV3-1/TRBV3-2	TRBJ2-1	.	.	CASSQRPHLNTATYNEQFF	TGTGCCAGCAGCCAGCGCCCCCATCTTAATACCGCGACCTACAATGAGCAGTTCTTC
TRBV6-5	TRBJ1-1	TRBD1	few	CASSAGQRNTEAFF	TGTGCCAGCAGCGCGGGACAGAGGAACACTGAAGCTTTCTTT
TRBV28	TRBJ1-1	.	.	CASATGFEFWARKPEAFF	TGTGCCAGCGCTACAGGCTTCGAGTTTTGGGCCCGGAAGCCTGAAGCTTTCTTT
TRBV15	TRBJ1-2	.	.	CATSGGDGYTF	TGTGCCACCAGCGGAGGCGATGGCTACACCTTC
TRBV2	TRBJ2-7	.	.	CASRDGGAFYEQYF	TGTGCCAGCAGGGATGGCGGAGCTTTCTACGAGCAGTACTTC
TRBV19	TRBJ1-5	.	.	CASSIEGSDYQPQHF	TGTGCCAGTAGTATTGAAGGAAGCGACTATCAGCCCCAGCATTTT
TRBV15	TRBJ2-5	TRBD1	.	CATSREQGVLKTQYF	TGTGCCACCAGCAGGGAACAGGGGGTGTTAAAGACCCAGTACTTC
TRBV10-2	TRBJ1-4	.	.	CASSEGAATNEKLFF	TGCGCCAGCAGTGAGGGGGCTGCAACTAATGAAAAACTGTTTTTT
TRBV12-3/TRBV12-4	TRBJ2-1	TRBD2	.	CATSGGDNEQFF	TGTGCCACTTCGGGAGGGGACAATGAGCAGTTCTTC
TRBV5-6	TRBJ1-1	TRBD1	.	CASSYALGQGNGEAFF	TGTGCCAGCAGTTACGCGCTGGGACAGGGGAATGGTGAAGCTTTCTTT
TRBV6-5	TRBJ1-4	.	.	CASSSEWRGNEKLFF	TGTGCCAGCAGCTCGGAGTGGCGGGGGAATGAAAAACTGTTTTTT
TRBV7-3	TRBJ2-7	.	.	CASSLNSGSEQYF	TGTGCCAGCAGCTTAAATTCGGGGAGCGAGCAGTACTTC
TRBV3-1/TRBV3-2	TRBJ2-5	.	.	CASSHQTSRETQYF	TGTGCCAGCAGCCACCAAACTAGCCGAGAGACCCAGTACTTC
TRBV28	TRBJ2-5	TRBD1	.	CASTQQGAWETQYF	TGTGCCAGCACCCAACAGGGGGCGTGGGAGACCCAGTACTTC
TRBV28	TRBJ2-2	.	few	CASSRGTNTGELFF	TGTGCCAGCAGTAGGGGTACGAACACCGGGGAGCTGTTTTTT
TRBV5-1	TRBJ2-7	TRBD1	.	CASSLTPGQGADEQYF	TGCGCCAGCAGCTTGACCCCGGGACAGGGGGCGGACGAGCAGTACTTC
TRBV19	TRBJ2-7	.	.	CASSTSRGQGQYF	TGTGCCAGTTCCACCTCCAGGGGTCAGGGGCAGTACTTC
TRBV7-3	TRBJ2-1	TRBD2	.	CASSLGTSGRGNEQFF	TGTGCCAGCAGCTTAGGTACTAGCGGGAGGGGAAATGAGCAGTTCTTC
TRBV5-4	TRBJ2-2	.	.	CASSLKGVDTGELFF	TGTGCCAGCAGCTTGAAAGGGGTCGACACCGGGGAGCTGTTTTTT
TRBV30	TRBJ1-2	.	.	CAWSASLGPYGYTF	TGTGCCTGGAGTGCCTCTCTTGGCCCCTATGGCTACACCTTC
TRBV3-1/TRBV3-2	TRBJ2-3	.	.	CASSQELSPTDTQYF	TGTGCCAGCAGCCAAGAGCTAAGTCCGACAGATACGCAGTATTTT
TRBV19	TRBJ1-1	.	.	CASSVDRPPAASEAFF	TGTGCCAGTAGTGTGGACAGACCTCCCGCAGCGTCTGAAGCTTTCTTT
TRBV28	TRBJ1-1	TRBD1	.	CASSDRTGMNTEAFF	TGTGCCAGCAGTGATCGGACAGGGATGAACACTGAAGCTTTCTTT
TRBV5-1	TRBJ1-3	.	.	CASSQNLASSGNTIYF	TGCGCCAGCAGTCAAAACCTCGCCAGCTCTGGAAACACCATATATTTT
TRBV7-9	TRBJ2-5	.	once	CASSLPRAESQETQYF	TGTGCCAGCAGCTTACCCCGCGCGGAGAGCCAAGAGACCCAGTACTTC
TRBV3-1/TRBV3-2	TRBJ2-2	.	.	CASRGGGTGELFF	TGTGCCAGCAGGGGAGGGGGCACCGGGGAGCTGTTTTTT
TRBV28	TRBJ1-1	TRBD1	.	CASSLSLGQGGRFAGEAFF	TGTGCCAGCAGTTTATCCCTAGGACAGGGAGGGAGGTTTGCGGGGGAAGCTTTCTTT
TRBV10-3	TRBJ2-7	TRBD2	.	CAISGTSDEQYF	TGTGCCATCAGTGGGACTAGCGACGAGCAGTACTTC
TRBV5-4	TRBJ1-4	TRBD1	.	CASSSNRGPNEKLFF	TGTGCCAGCAGCTCGAACAGGGGCCCTAATGAAAAACTGTTTTTT
TRBV30	TRBJ1-1	.	.	CAYLLGYGAEAFF	TGTGCCTACCTCCTTGGTTACGGGGCTGAAGCTTTCTTT
TRBV3-1/TRBV3-2	TRBJ1-6	.	.	CASSQVGRGSPLHF	TGTGCCAGCAGCCAAGTTGGCAGGGGTTCACCCCTCCACTTT